This TCR beta chain was recorded in a study of T-cell reconstitution after alpha-beta-depleted transplantation in children. Per the germline V gene, CDR1 is SGHTA and CDR2 is FQGNSA. V was trimmed by 3 bases and J by 8 bases, leaving 11 bases between them. This CDR3 region has 14 residues. Study-wide results and limits: After transplant, at about two months, alpha-beta T cells were reportedly derived from several hundred expanded graft clones. It was newly produced T cells that mostly accounted for T-cell counts and diversity one year after transplant.

Unique molecular identifiers tagged the TCRbeta library. TCRdb analysed the PCR reads with MiXCR anew, one entry per CDR3 protein. Seen here are some 300,000 distinct CDR3 sequences, 6.5% to 9% observed once, and the top ten hold 9.1%. To note about this clonotype: Its antigen is currently unknown.

V and J are TRBV7-2 and TRBJ1-6, with a possible D match to TRBD1 (5 bases). The sequencing here drew on peripheral blood, taken 360 days after TCRalphabeta/CD19-depleted stem cell transplant. This clonotype originated in a female patient aged 2-15 years who had a stem cell transplant for Fanconi anemia, so the T cells may come from the graft donor. CDR3 DNA: TGTGCCAGCAGCTTCAGGGTTCGAGATTCACCCCTCCACTTT. Residues: CASSFRVRDSPLHF.